This T cell receptor (beta chain) was identified during a study of a mutant IDH1 vaccine in newly diagnosed glioma. Study results and limitations: Changes to the top peripheral T cell clonotypes appeared unrelated to pseudoprogression.

Concerning this clone itself: Its antigen is unknown.

Data came from immunoSEQ multiplex PCR; TCRdb stores just in-frame clones and leaves some out. The table records tens of thousands of clones, about three quarters of them present only once. This CDR3 is 15 amino acids long. Trimming left V 5 bases short and J 0 bases short, with 13 bases between. Germline lookup yields CDR1 ENHRY and CDR2 SYGVKD. The time point is: baseline, week 1 (first vaccination visit). Treatment of the sample: pre-vaccination baseline after standard-of-care therapy. Diagnosis in the donors showed new WHO grade 3 or 4 astrocytomas that were IDH1-mutant and ATRX-lost. The sequence derives from a woman aged 40 to 50 with glioma. The chain recombines TRBV10-3 with TRBJ1-2, with unresolved D. This material consisted of PBMCs, taken from a glioma patient treated with radiotherapy, temozolomide or both. The CDR3 loop is CAISNPGAANYGYTF. The CDR3 DNA reads TGTGCCATCAGTAACCCAGGAGCTGCTAACTATGGCTACACCTTC.